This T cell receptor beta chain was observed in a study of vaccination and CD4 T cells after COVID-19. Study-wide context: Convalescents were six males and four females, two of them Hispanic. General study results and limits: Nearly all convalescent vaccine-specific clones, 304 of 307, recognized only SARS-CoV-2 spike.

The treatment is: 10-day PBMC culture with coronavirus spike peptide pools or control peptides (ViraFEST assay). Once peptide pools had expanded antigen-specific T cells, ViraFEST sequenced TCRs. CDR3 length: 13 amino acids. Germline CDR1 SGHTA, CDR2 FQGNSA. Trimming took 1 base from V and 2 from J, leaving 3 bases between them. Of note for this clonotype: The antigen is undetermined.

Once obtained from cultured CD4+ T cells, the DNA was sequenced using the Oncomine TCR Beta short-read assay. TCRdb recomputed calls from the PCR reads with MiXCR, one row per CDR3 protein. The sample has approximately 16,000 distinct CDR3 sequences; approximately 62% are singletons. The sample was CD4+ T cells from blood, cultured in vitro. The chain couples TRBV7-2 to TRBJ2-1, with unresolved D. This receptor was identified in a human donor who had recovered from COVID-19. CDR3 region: CASSLGAYNEQFF. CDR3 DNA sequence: TGTGCCAGCAGCTTAGGCGCCTACAATGAGCAGTTCTTC.